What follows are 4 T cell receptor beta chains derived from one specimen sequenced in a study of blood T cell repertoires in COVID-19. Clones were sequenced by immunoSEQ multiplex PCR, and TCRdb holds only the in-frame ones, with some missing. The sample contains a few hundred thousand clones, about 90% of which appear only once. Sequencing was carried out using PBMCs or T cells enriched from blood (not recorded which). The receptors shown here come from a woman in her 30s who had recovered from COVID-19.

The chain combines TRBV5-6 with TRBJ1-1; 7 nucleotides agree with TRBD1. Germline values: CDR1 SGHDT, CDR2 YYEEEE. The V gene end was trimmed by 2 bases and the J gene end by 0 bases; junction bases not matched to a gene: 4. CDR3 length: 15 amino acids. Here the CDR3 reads CASSLSQGMNTEAFF. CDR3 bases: TGTGCCAGCAGCTTATCACAGGGGATGAACACTGAAGCTTTCTTT.

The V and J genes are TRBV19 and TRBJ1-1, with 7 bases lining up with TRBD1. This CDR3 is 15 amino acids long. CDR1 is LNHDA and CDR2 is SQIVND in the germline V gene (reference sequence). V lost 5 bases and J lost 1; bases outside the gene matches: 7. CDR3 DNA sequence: TGTGCCAGTAGTCCCGGGGACAGCTCGAACACTGAAGCTTTCTTT. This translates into CASSPGDSSNTEAFF.

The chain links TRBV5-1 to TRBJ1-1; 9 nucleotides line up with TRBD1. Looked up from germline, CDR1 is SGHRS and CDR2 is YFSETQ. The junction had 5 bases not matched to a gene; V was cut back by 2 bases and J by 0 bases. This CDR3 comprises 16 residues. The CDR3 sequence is CASSFKGTGMNTEAFF. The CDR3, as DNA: TGCGCCAGCAGCTTTAAAGGGACAGGGATGAACACTGAAGCTTTCTTT.

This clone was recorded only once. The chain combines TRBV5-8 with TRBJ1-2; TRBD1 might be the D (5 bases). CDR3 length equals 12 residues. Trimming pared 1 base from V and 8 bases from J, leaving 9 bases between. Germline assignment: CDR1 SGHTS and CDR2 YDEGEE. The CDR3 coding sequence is TGTGCCAGCAGCTTGAGGGGTTGGGGCTACACCTTC. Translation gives CASSLRGWGYTF.